This entry lists 23 T cell receptor beta chains sequenced from one sample in a study of blood T cell repertoires in COVID-19. Method: immunoSEQ multiplex PCR; TCRdb's copy keeps in-frame clones and lacks some. The sample contains approximately 210,000 clones, just under 85% of which appear only once. Sequencing input: peripheral blood. These TCRs come from a woman in her 70s with active or convalescent COVID-19.

The V call is TRBV29-1, the J call TRBJ2-5, with D maybe TRBD1 (5 bases). The CDR3 sequence is 12 residues long. V was cut by 6 bases and J by 3 bases, with 11 bases left in between. Germline loops: CDR1 SQVTM, CDR2 ANQGSEA. The chain's CDR3 is CSVVGREETQYF. CDR3 DNA sequence: TGCAGCGTCGTGGGCAGGGAAGAGACCCAGTACTTC.

This chain connects TRBV6-5 to TRBJ1-2; 8 nucleotides match TRBD1. This CDR3 has 14 residues. The V segment lost 8 bases and the J segment 7 bases; nucleotides outside the gene matches: 12. CDR1 is MNHEY and CDR2 is SVGAGI in the germline V gene. The CDR3 DNA follows: TGTGCCAGCCTCCCGTGGCGGGACAGGACTGGCTACACCTTC. It is translated as CASLPWRDRTGYTF.

The CDR3 bases are TGTGCCAGCAGCGTTATAGCGGGAGGTGGATACAATGAGCAGTTCTTC. Encoded protein: CASSVIAGGGYNEQFF. The V gene is TRBV6-6, the J gene TRBJ2-1; 10 nucleotides line up with TRBD2. V shed 6 bases, J shed 4 bases, and the junction held 9 bases outside the gene matches. From germline, CDR1 is MNHNY and CDR2 SVGAGI (reference sequence). The CDR3 extends over 16 amino acids.

Notes on this clone: The same CDR3 also results from other DNA sequences found in this sample. The chain employs TRBV9 and TRBJ2-2, with D possibly matching TRBD2 (6 bases). Germline V gene data show CDR1 as SGDLS and CDR2 as YYNGEE. Trimming stripped 0 bases from V and 0 bases from J, with 9 bases between. The CDR3 has 16 amino acids. CDR3 DNA sequence: TGTGCCAGCAGCGTAGTCGCGGGGTCGAACACCGGGGAGCTGTTTTTT. Translation: CASSVVAGSNTGELFF.

This clone was found a few times. The chain is built from TRBV28 and TRBJ2-2; D gene uncertain. The ends were cut back, 5 bases at V and 5 bases at J, with 6 bases in the middle. This CDR3 has 12 residues. Germline CDR1 MDHEN, CDR2 SYDVKM. The CDR3 protein is CASSALTGELFF. CDR3 nucleotides: TGTGCCAGCAGTGCGTTAACCGGGGAGCTGTTTTTT.

The chain's CDR3 is CASSDGYNEQFF. CDR3 nucleotide sequence: TGTGCCAGCAGTGACGGGTACAATGAGCAGTTCTTC. V and J are TRBV7-6 and TRBJ2-1; D ambiguous. Trimming removed 6 bases from V and 4 bases from J, with 7 bases in between. The CDR3 loop spans 12 amino acids. Germline CDR1 and CDR2: SGHVS and FNYEAQ.

This rearrangement joins TRBV5-1 to TRBJ2-3; 7 nucleotides match TRBD2. CDR3 length: 16 residues. The germline CDR1 and CDR2 sequences are SGHRS and YFSETQ. J was trimmed by 1 base and V by 0 bases; bases with no gene match: 5. The DNA for the CDR3 is TGCGCCAGCAGCTTGGAGCCCCGGGGGGGCACAGATACGCAGTATTTT. Encoded protein: CASSLEPRGGTDTQYF. Together with reference TRBV5-1 and TRBJ2-3, the CDR3 gives the full variable domain: KAGVTQTPRYLIKTRGQQVTLSCSPISGHRSVSWYQQTPGQGLQFLFEYFSETQRNKGNFPGRFSGRQFSNSRSEMNVSTLELGDSALYLCASSLEPRGGTDTQYFGPGTRLTVL.

In this sample, this clone turned up a few times. The V gene is TRBV6-1, the J gene TRBJ2-5; TRBD2 aligns across 11 bases. The CDR3 length is 16 residues. The ends lost 3 bases at V and 4 bases at J; junction bases unmatched: 7. Germline CDR1 reads MNHNS; CDR2 reads SASEGT. The CDR3 is CASSDRLAGSLETQYF. The CDR3 region has the DNA TGTGCCAGCAGTGATAGACTAGCGGGGTCACTAGAGACCCAGTACTTC.

This clone was detected once. The CDR3 is CAWRPGLKSGNTIYF. The DNA of the CDR3 is TGTGCCTGGAGACCGGGACTTAAATCTGGAAACACCATATATTTT. The chain employs TRBV30 and TRBJ1-3; weak D call: TRBD1 (5 bases). Germline CDR1 is GTSNPN and CDR2 is SVGIG (reference sequence). The CDR3 loop spans 15 amino acids. V lost 3 bases, J lost 1 base, and 13 bases lay in between.

The CDR3 coding sequence is TGTGCCAGCTCACCATCTGGGGAGCTGTTTTTT. It specifies CASSPSGELFF. The J gene is TRBJ2-2, the V gene TRBV18, with D uncertain. The CDR3 runs 11 residues. The V and J ends lost 2 bases and 8 bases respectively, with 3 bases between them. Germline V gives CDR1 KGHSH, CDR2 LQKENI.

This chain links TRBV7-7 with TRBJ2-1; 7 nucleotides line up with TRBD2. The V gene's germline CDR1 is SSHAT and CDR2 FNYEAQ (reference sequence). The CDR3 is made up of 15 amino acids. J was trimmed by 5 bases and V by 2 bases; bases with no gene match: 6. The CDR3 reads CASSLSGMGNNEQFF. The DNA of the CDR3 is TGTGCCAGCAGCTTAAGCGGGATGGGGAACAATGAGCAGTTCTTC.

This rearrangement joins TRBV29-1 to TRBJ2-5; maybe TRBD1 (6 bases). V was clipped by 7 bases and J by 3 bases, with 12 bases between them. The CDR3 has 12 residues. Germline V gene lookup returns CDR1 SQVTM and CDR2 ANQGSEA. In nucleotides, the CDR3 is TGCAGCGCCGACAGGAGGAAAGAGACCCAGTACTTC. Translated: CSADRRKETQYF.

The chain joins TRBV6-6 to TRBJ1-2; D ambiguous. The CDR3 is made up of 13 amino acids. Trimming cost V 6 bases and J 4 bases, with 12 bases left between them. CDR1 is MNHNY, CDR2 SVGAGI, per germline (reference sequence). In nucleotides, the CDR3 is TGTGCCAGCAGCTTAACAGAACTCTATGGCTACACCTTC. Translated: CASSLTELYGYTF.

In nucleotides, the CDR3 is TGTGCCAGCAGTTACCAGGATGAGCAGTTCTTC. Its protein is CASSYQDEQFF. The chain employs TRBV6-2 or TRBV6-3 and TRBJ2-1, with no clear D. V was cut by 2 bases and J by 8 bases, with 4 bases left in between. This CDR3 region has 11 residues. In germline, CDR1 is MNHEY, CDR2 SVGEGT.

The rearrangement joins TRBV29-1 to TRBJ1-1; the D gene is possibly TRBD1 (6 bases). Germline V gives CDR1 SQVTM, CDR2 ANQGSEA. Between the trimmed V and J ends, which lost 7 bases and 4 bases, there was a span of 16 bases. This CDR3 is built from 13 residues. The CDR3 DNA reads TGCAGCGCCTCACAGGGTGGTAGCACTGAAGCTTTCTTT. Translation gives CSASQGGSTEAFF.

The chain joins TRBV3-1 (or the pseudogene TRBV3-2) to TRBJ1-1; D remains ambiguous. Between the trimmed V and J ends, which lost 8 bases and 3 bases, there was a span of 10 bases. The length of the CDR3 is 12 residues. CDR1 and CDR2 (germline): LGHDT, YNNKEL (reference sequence). The CDR3 region is CASAGWDTEAFF. CDR3 nucleotide sequence: TGTGCCAGCGCGGGGTGGGACACTGAAGCTTTCTTT.

This sequence joins TRBV21-1 and TRBJ1-6; TRBD1 is the table's D call, not checked against the DNA. TRBV21-1 is an annotated pseudogene. The CDR3 runs to 18 residues. Here the CDR3 reads CASSKDWRDRGDNSPLHF. The CDR3 nucleotides are TGTGCCAGCAGCAAAGATTGGAGGGACAGGGGTGACAATTCACCCCTCCACTTT.

This clone was observed a single time. The CDR3 spells CASRARGLAGVRNEQYF. CDR3 in DNA: TGTGCCAGCCGGGCTCGCGGCCTAGCGGGAGTTCGGAACGAGCAGTACTTC. The J gene is TRBJ2-7, the V gene TRBV2; 10 bases map to TRBD2. Per the germline V gene, CDR1 is SNHLY and CDR2 is FYNNEI. The CDR3 runs to 17 residues. V shed 8 bases, J shed 5 bases, and the junction held 18 bases outside the gene matches.

A few counts support this clone. V usage is TRBV7-8 and J usage is TRBJ1-5; 7 bases line up with TRBD1. After removal of 1 base from V and 2 bases from J, the junction contained 14 bases not matched to a gene. This CDR3 region has 19 residues. The germline V gene encodes CDR1 SGHVS and CDR2 FQNEAQ. CDR3 residues: CASSLVNRRGSFGNQPQHF. CDR3 DNA: TGTGCCAGCAGCTTAGTAAATCGCAGGGGGAGTTTCGGCAATCAGCCCCAGCATTTT.

In its sample, this clone was seen once. One junction end does not reproduce the germline sequence, and a read error may be involved. The chain combines TRBV27 with TRBJ2-1, with TRBD2 matching 12 bases. Looked up from germline, CDR1 is MNHEY and CDR2 is SMNVEV (reference sequence). CDR3 size: 13 residues. The CDR3 spells CASSLSIRTSGVF. CDR3 bases: TGTGCCAGCAGTTTATCGATACGGACTAGCGGGGTCTTC.

The rearrangement uses TRBV3-1 (or the pseudogene TRBV3-2) and TRBJ2-3; TRBD2 might be the D (5 bases). Germline CDR1 reads LGHDT; CDR2 reads YNNKEL (reference sequence). Trimming removed 4 bases from V and 10 bases from J, with 15 bases in between. This CDR3 contains 13 residues. The DNA of the CDR3 is TGTGCCAGCAGCCCCGGGGTAGTCGGATCGCAGTATTTT. Translated: CASSPGVVGSQYF.

The chain has TRBV7-6 and TRBJ1-4; TRBD1 might be the D (5 bases). Germline V gene data show CDR1 as SGHVS and CDR2 as FNYEAQ. The CDR3 length is 15 residues. V dropped 5 bases and J dropped 7 bases, with 17 bases sitting between them. The CDR3: CASSRSGLPSEKLFF. The CDR3 DNA follows: TGTGCCAGCAGCCGCTCGGGACTTCCGTCTGAAAAACTGTTTTTT.

CDR3 in DNA: TGTGCCAGCAGGAGTAGGGGGGGTACGAACACTGAAGCTTTCTTT. Its translation: CASRSRGGTNTEAFF. The chain recombines TRBV2 with TRBJ1-1; possibly TRBD1 for D (6 bases). Trimming took 6 bases from V and 1 from J, leaving 15 bases between them. The germline CDR1 and CDR2 sequences are SNHLY and FYNNEI. This CDR3 has 15 amino acids.